This T cell receptor beta chain was profiled in a study of PD-1 blockade in classical Hodgkin lymphoma (dated by TCRdb to 2020 to 2022). Regarding the complete study: Nivolumab dosing was 3 mg/kg intravenously every 2 weeks, continuing until either disease progression or unacceptable toxicity. A peripheral blood immune signature of response to PD-1 blockade in classical Hodgkin lymphoma was defined using TCR beta sequencing and CyTOF. Points the paper makes about the study in general: Baseline TCR diversity was reported to be lower in newly diagnosed patients than in healthy donors, and even lower in relapsed/refractory patients. Among trial patients, those achieving complete response had baseline diversity similar to that of newly diagnosed patients, while diversity was significantly lower in partial responders and progressors. The study was limited to a single clinical trial cohort, and causes of repertoire differences, possibly disease activity or prior therapy, remained undefined. Lower diversity was seen in patients whose nivolumab began less than 1 year after ASCT, and these patients were left out of later analyses so that immune reconstitution would not confound the results. By C4D1, a significant rise was seen in CD4+ TCR diversity but not in CD8+ TCR diversity (p=0.0027 vs p=0.16), and the rise was most apparent among complete responders (p=0.02).

Reading the label with the study, this specimen's time point is: cycle 1 day 1 (C1D1), immediately before nivolumab initiation. Every trial patient had relapsed after autologous stem cell transplantation, and cohorts A, B and C differed in prior brentuximab vedotin exposure. The trial cohort included around 56 patients with relapsed/refractory classical Hodgkin lymphoma, and each patient had a best overall response of complete response, partial response or progressive disease. Trial patients were treated with single-agent nivolumab in the multi-cohort phase II CheckMate 205 trial. An independent review committee assessed best overall response using the 2007 International Working Group response criteria. Trial PBMCs were collected immediately before nivolumab initiation (C1D1) and during therapy at cycle 2 day 1 and cycle 4 day 1. After peripheral blood was drawn into 8 mL Vacutainer Cell Preparation Tubes, PBMCs were isolated by centrifugation and then cryopreserved.

From the cysteine through the phenylalanine, the CDR3 covers 14 amino acids. Of the read, only the CDR3 DNA is kept; its 42 bases are in frame from base 1. CDR1 and CDR2 were assigned from the germline V gene as LGHNA and YNFKEQ. The junction shows trimming of 6 bases on V and 8 bases on J, and the gene matches do not reach 8 bases of it. The Qiagen DNeasy kit was used to extract genomic DNA both from unsorted PBMCs and from the negatively selected CD4+ and CD8+ fractions. TCR beta CDR3 regions were amplified by immunoSEQ multiplex PCR using primers annealing to V and J segments. A synthetic immune receptor repertoire was used to minimize amplification bias, and any remaining bias was removed computationally after sequencing. In the paper's pipeline: Repertoire diversity was quantified as the Shannon entropy index using custom Python scripts. The unsorted, CD4+ and CD8+ repertoires were each analyzed separately, with the exception of combined analyses, where CD4+ and CD8+ sequences were merged in silico. A clone was considered expanded if an increase in frequency of at least 2-fold after treatment relative to C1D1 was found, and a pseudocount of 0.5 was applied to clones undetected at baseline. Singleton clones were defined as clones with 0 or 1 copy at C1D1, and non-singleton clones were defined as clones with 2 or more copies. Clones expanded in unsorted samples were assigned a CD4+, CD8+ or unknown annotation through matching of protein sequences in sorted samples from the same patient. Wilcoxon tests were applied to paired samples to test diversity changes from C1D1 to C4D1. As stored in TCRdb, this immuneACCESS dataset retains in-frame rearrangements with V and J assigned. A fraction of the clones does not appear; measured against another copy, unresolved V genes explain less than half of the discrepancy, and the remainder lacks a known reason. D and trimming come from the DNA, and the V and J calls and clone size come from that table. The sample includes some 38,000 clones, with about 82% observed a single time. The top ten clonotypes cover around 9.9% of the sample.

A word on this clone: Its antigen specificity is not known. The input lacks base qualities; no much larger clone sits a single base away.

The sequence links TRBV4-2 to TRBJ2-3; TRBD2 agrees with 10 junctional bases. The receptor comes from a human donor with classical Hodgkin lymphoma. The material was peripheral blood mononuclear cells (PBMCs), obtained at baseline. The DNA sequence reads TGTGCCAGCAGTCCAAGCGGGAGGGCTAGTACGCAGTATTTT. It translates to CASSPSGRASTQYF.